Each of the 2 T cell receptor beta chains below was sequenced from the same sample in a study of cytomegalovirus exposure and HLA in healthy donors. TCRdb's table, derived via immunoSEQ multiplex PCR, lists solely in-frame clones and lacks some. The top ten clones hold 3% to 3.5% of a sample with approximately 170,000 clones, roughly nine tenths of them seen once. What was sequenced was PBMCs. The receptors shown here come from a woman between 18 and 29 years old in good health and CMV-seropositive.

This chain links TRBV28 with TRBJ2-7; a weak D match, TRBD2 (5 bases). Germline V lookup: CDR1 MDHEN, CDR2 SYDVKM. The CDR3 extends over 16 amino acids. V shed 6 bases and J shed 5 bases, with 23 bases lying between them. The CDR3 sequence: CASSSTRRPRGDEQYF. For the CDR3, the DNA is TGTGCCAGCAGCTCAACCCGGCGGCCACGGGGTGACGAGCAGTACTTC.

The chain recombines TRBV19 with TRBJ2-2; 10 positions match TRBD2. V trimming: 5 bases; J trimming: 10 bases; junction bases outside the gene matches: 7. The CDR3 covers 14 residues. Germline V lookup: CDR1 LNHDA, CDR2 SQIVND (reference sequence). The CDR3 is CASSRLAGVAELFF. The CDR3 coding sequence is TGTGCCAGTAGTCGGCTAGCGGGAGTAGCGGAGCTGTTTTTT.